Here is one T cell receptor beta chain with its context. Its antigen specificity is not known. One base away there is no much larger clone; base qualities are not given. The data were taken from a study of cytomegalovirus exposure and HLA in healthy donors (dated by TCRdb to about 2017). Study-wide context: In an earlier analysis of 587 of the donors, around 300 Gb of sequence data and 100 million or so unique TCR beta sequences from roughly 190 million T cells were reported. About 280 gigabases of sequencing data and around 80 million unique TCR sequences made up an early release that covered some 640 HLA-typed donors. Among the roughly 400 genotyped donors, approximately 82% belonged to the genetic ancestry cluster associated with self-reported Caucasian donors. The study aimed to test whether signatures of past pathogen exposure could be identified by cataloging public T cell receptors. The T cell repertoires of several hundred subjects were profiled by immunosequencing and related to cytomegalovirus serostatus. Along with the roughly 670-subject first cohort, a separate validation cohort of 120 different subjects was used. To predict cytomegalovirus infection status, the study combined high-throughput TCR immunosequencing, statistical association of individual TCRs with disease status, and machine learning. A later analysis re-examined previously published TCR beta repertoires from 500 to 700 donors and added high-resolution HLA genotyping to investigate patterns of TCR occurrence. Rather than drawing on any new phenotypic data, the later analysis identified candidate immune exposures from TCR beta sequences and the way those sequences occurred across donors. To decide whether each TCR beta V gene segment behaved as functional or pseudogenic, an earlier analysis of fewer than 750 of the donors relied on high-throughput TCR beta sequencing. Alongside the repertoire data, information on donor age, sex, ethnicity and CMV serostatus was compiled. A later genetic analysis took genome-wide SNP genotypes for about 65% of the roughly 670 donors and used that subset as a discovery cohort. All discovery cohort repertoires had been generated on a single sequencing platform. HLA typing included class I and class II loci at four-digit resolution. Typing coverage varied by locus: about 620-630 donors for A, B, C, DRB1 and DQB1; approximately 500 for DQA1; about 570 for DPA1; approximately 450 for DPB1. Four to six DR-DQ haplotypes were handled as single units for association and clustering, since linkage in the cohort was strong. Across some 400 genotyped donors of the cohort, an average of about 220,000 unique TCR beta nucleotide sequences per donor were sequenced, and approximately 17% of those sequences were non-productive.

The library was generated by the immunoSEQ multiplex PCR assay. For the multiplex PCR, a mixture combining 60 forward primers for TCR Vbeta segments and 13 reverse primers for TCR Jbeta segments was used. The CDR3 region of rearranged TCR beta genes was amplified from genomic DNA with a multiplex PCR assay. The amplified TCR beta libraries were sequenced on the Illumina HiSeq System as 87-base-pair reads. The original methods were these. A later analysis tallied 75 million to 95 million unique TCR beta chains across the 700 or so repertoires, and 10 million to 11 million of those chains were shared by two or more donors. Raw reads were error-corrected and collapsed into unique sequences by a nearest-neighbor algorithm in which closely related sequences were merged to remove PCR and sequencing errors. To assign V, D and J gene segments, CDR3 sequences were aligned to IMGT reference sequences. For a sequence to be retained, a match of at least six nucleotides was required to both a V gene segment and a J gene segment. A rearrangement counted as productive if the CDR3 had no stop codons and remained in frame with V and J, and every other rearrangement counted as non-productive. CDR3 was defined according to IMGT convention as the region running from the second conserved V-encoded cysteine to the conserved J-encoded phenylalanine. The earlier analysis of some 540 of the donors excluded any sequence lacking an unambiguous match to a single V gene segment. In an earlier analysis of a few hundred of the donors, V segments were called functional above 56.7% productive rearrangements and were called segregating when the between-donor standard deviation exceeded 5%. To diagnose cytomegalovirus status from the catalog of TCR beta chain sequences, a statistical classification framework was built. V and J gene assignment, in a later analysis, came from comparing TCR nucleotide sequences with IMGT/GENE-DB human TR gene sequences. In a later analysis, CDR3 sequences and most-parsimonious VDJ recombination scenarios were assigned using the TCRdist pipeline. In a later analysis, each TCR beta chain was defined by its CDR3 amino acid sequence together with its V-gene family, and reads without a unique V-gene family were excluded. As a way to deal with suspected cross-contamination and a sequencing artifact, a later analysis dropped 450 to 600 nucleotide sequences that were highly shared and had low generation probability. A later analysis calculated a clonal expansion index for each public chain from normalized within-repertoire ranks of inferred template counts. A later analysis computed generation probabilities with a VDJ recombination model fitted to out-of-frame rearrangements, and checked the results against IGoR. Hypergeometric tests were used in a later analysis to score TCR-TCR, TCR-HLA and TCR-CMV co-occurrence, with a repertoire-size bias correction applied to the TCR pairs. False discovery rates were estimated in a later analysis by permuting HLA or CMV assignments 20 times. In a later analysis, co-occurring TCRs were grouped using DBSCAN, with TCRdist sequence similarity added in when clustering inside HLA-allele-positive subsets. Co-occurrence clustering excluded repertoires with fewer than 30,000 or more than 120,000 public chains, plus five with anomalous nucleotide sharing. This immuneACCESS table, as held by TCRdb, lists in-frame sequences with V and J called but not all clones. Of the missing ones, under half trace to an unresolved V gene in checked studies; the others have no known cause. V and J calls and clone size are those listed in that table; D and trimming were worked out from the DNA. In all, the sample holds more than 150,000 clones, and just under 80% of those were seen once. The top ten clonotypes cover around 7% of the sample.

Inclusive of the bounding cysteine and phenylalanine, the CDR3 is 17 residues long. CDR3 DNA is the only sequence kept; it has 51 bases, read in frame from the first base. V is cut by 2 bases and J by 1 base, and the space between the germline ends is 17 bases. Reading the germline V gene (reference sequence) gives CDR1 MNHEY and CDR2 SMNVEV. The cohort comprised 550 to 700 healthy bone marrow donors. At the time of sampling, all cohort members were nominally healthy, though unrecorded immune exposures were likely present. The donor tested CMV seropositive and was one of the 289 seropositive cohort members. A peripheral blood sample was collected from each donor, and TCR beta sequencing was performed on peripheral blood mononuclear cells. The Qiagen DNeasy Blood Extraction Kit was used to extract genomic DNA from the blood cell samples. The investigation overall reported the following: The earlier analysis of approximately 560 of the donors excluded some 15 rarely observed V segments, including chromosome 9 orphons, because counts were too low. This cohort had only TCR beta chains sequenced, and the lack of alpha or paired-chain data limited which features could be detected. In a later analysis, most CMV-associated TCR beta chains were found to appear HLA-restricted, with HLA associations seemingly driven largely by CMV exposure. A cluster of highly shared sequence variants was judged likely to represent a technical artifact of the sequencing pipeline. According to a later analysis, TCR association rates differed among HLA loci, with DRB1 alleles showing the most associated TCRs and HLA-C alleles showing the fewest. Assigning TCR associations to individual alleles was difficult when HLA alleles, especially DR and DQ, strongly co-occurred. While some public TCRs were present in many individuals, most TCR sequences turned up only very rarely across donors. The authors suggested that the approach could potentially be extended to other disease states and immunological phenotypes. A later genetic analysis reported fewer N-insertions in productive TCRs among donors in an Asian-associated ancestry cluster than the roughly 690-donor mean. The 87-base-pair reads could not distinguish some IMGT-functional V segments, including TRBV6-2 and TRBV6-3, so those segments were excluded. Cytomegalovirus status was reported to be diagnosed by the classifier with high specificity and sensitivity in both the original and validation cohorts. In a later analysis, HLA-associated TCR beta chains were found to be more clonally expanded and to have lower generation probabilities than equally common non-associated chains. In a later genetic analysis, a missense DCLRE1C variant was associated with V-gene and J-gene trimming of TCR beta chains, and the association was replicated in an independent cohort. The study gave a list of roughly 150 TCR beta chains associated with cytomegalovirus. At a false discovery rate of 0.05, a later analysis linked 16,951 TCR beta sequences to specific HLA alleles. In an earlier analysis of roughly 560 of the donors, most TCR beta V segments were observed in productive rearrangements about 87% or about 30% of the time, broadly matching IMGT annotations. A further reported finding was that TCR beta sequences accurately predicted the HLA-A and HLA-B alleles for most subjects in the first cohort. The presence/absence analyses assumed that sequencing depth was roughly uniform across donors, and that assumption may not be true. Because HLA typing was missing for some donors at each locus, association tests included only the typed subset. According to a later analysis, parvovirus B19, influenza, CMV and Epstein-Barr virus appeared linked to several top co-occurrence clusters. Linkage disequilibrium might explain the correlated functional status among segregating V segments, but an unknown experimental factor could not be ruled out. Three of the identified cytomegalovirus-associated TCR beta chains were confirmed in vitro to be specific for cytomegalovirus antigens. For the cohort, immune exposure information was limited to CMV serostatus.

This receptor chain uses TRBV27 and TRBJ1-1, with no D gene named confidently. The sequence was obtained from a woman aged 35 to 49 in good health and CMV-seropositive. Sequenced input: PBMCs. The nucleotide sequence is given as TGTGCCAGCAGTTTAAGGCCGGCGGGCCGAAGGAACACTGAAGCTTTCTTT. Translated, this is CASSLRPAGRRNTEAFF.